This T cell receptor (beta chain) emerged from a study of siplizumab effects on memory and regulatory T cells. Study outcomes and limitations: Reactions containing siplizumab showed mappable alloreactive CD4+ clones averaging 68.8% Treg-derived, versus about 28% in controls. Roughly 75-97% of dividing CD4+ or CD8+ clones were without an attributable naive or memory phenotype. Significant reduction of alloreactive sequences traceable to unstimulated CD4+ memory cells was observed with siplizumab. It seemed that naive T cells were more diverse than memory cells and were major contributors to the alloresponse.

Turning to this clone: Its antigen is unidentified.

Method: immunoSEQ multiplex PCR; TCRdb's copy keeps in-frame clones and lacks some. The data contain roughly 92,000 clones, approximately 93% of them seen just once; the ten biggest clones take up 0.3%. The CDR3 totals 14 residues. Germline CDR1 is LNHDA and CDR2 is SQIVND (reference sequence). The J segment lost 4 bases and the V segment lost 6 bases, leaving 6 bases of the junction unmatched. Material: non-Treg CD4+ T cells sorted from blood. The clonotype was recovered from a human donor in good health. This chain connects TRBV19 to TRBJ1-3, with 7 positions matching TRBD1. CDR3 amino acids: CASSPHRGGNTIYF. The CDR3 nucleotides read TGTGCCAGTAGCCCCCACAGGGGCGGAAACACCATATATTTT.